A selection of T cell receptor beta chains follows, all from one sample in a study of siplizumab effects on memory and regulatory T cells. Using immunoSEQ multiplex PCR, the repertoire was profiled, and TCRdb retains in-frame clones only, with some absent. The data show approximately 56,000 clones, just over 95% seen once. Sequencing used naive CD8+ T cells sorted from blood. These receptors were obtained from a human donor in good health. Both conserved end residues are part of each CDR3. Fields, in order: CDR3 protein, CDR3 DNA, clone size, V gene, D gene, J gene. A D gene is named only where the DNA matches it firmly. Size values are once, few and many counts, or a class for expanded clones, and some rows have none.

CAISENAWDREYTEAFF | TGTGCCATCAGTGAGAACGCTTGGGACAGGGAGTACACTGAAGCTTTCTTT | NA | TRBV10-3 | TRBD1 | TRBJ1-1
CASSQEWAGGQETQYF | TGTGCCAGCAGCCAAGAGTGGGCGGGAGGGCAAGAGACCCAGTACTTC | NA | TRBV4-2 | TRBD2 | TRBJ2-5
CASGPPGAAEAFF | TGTGCTAGTGGACCCCCCGGGGCCGCTGAAGCTTTCTTT | NA | TRBV12-5 | NA | TRBJ1-1
CASSIAGTGDQETQYF | TGTGCCAGCAGCATTGCCGGGACAGGGGACCAAGAGACCCAGTACTTC | NA | TRBV4-2 | TRBD1 | TRBJ2-5
CATSREASGRYEQYF | TGTGCCACCAGCAGAGAGGCTAGCGGGAGATACGAGCAGTACTTC | NA | TRBV15 | TRBD2 | TRBJ2-7
CASNREPYTGELFF | TGTGCCAGCAACCGGGAGCCGTACACCGGGGAGCTGTTTTTT | NA | TRBV9 | NA | TRBJ2-2
CASTRTGSYEQYF | TGTGCCAGTACCCGAACAGGGAGCTACGAGCAGTACTTC | NA | TRBV19 | NA | TRBJ2-7
CASSPPTENYGYTF | TGTGCCAGCTCACCCCCGACAGAAAACTATGGCTACACCTTC | NA | TRBV18 | NA | TRBJ1-2
CASSLPRDSENTGELFF | TGTGCCAGCAGCTTACCTCGGGACAGCGAGAACACCGGGGAGCTGTTTTTT | NA | TRBV7-3 | TRBD1 | TRBJ2-2
CASSPSNEQFF | TGTGCCAGCAGTCCAAGCAATGAGCAGTTCTTC | NA | TRBV6-6 | NA | TRBJ2-1
CASSRDRGYEQYF | TGTGCTAGCAGCCGGGACAGGGGCTACGAGCAGTACTTC | once | TRBV7-7 | TRBD1 | TRBJ2-7
CASTKGQGYYEQYF | TGTGCCAGTACCAAGGGACAGGGTTACTACGAGCAGTACTTC | NA | TRBV19 | TRBD1 | TRBJ2-7
CASSQVPGEGYEQYF | TGTGCCAGCAGCCAAGTACCAGGGGAAGGCTACGAGCAGTACTTC | NA | TRBV14 | NA | TRBJ2-7
CASKTSGSYNEQFF | TGTGCTAGTAAAACTAGCGGGAGCTACAATGAGCAGTTCTTC | NA | TRBV12-5 | TRBD2 | TRBJ2-1
CASSDSYEQYF | TGCGCCAGCAGTGACTCCTACGAGCAGTACTTC | NA | TRBV10-1 | NA | TRBJ2-7
CASSVERQGEVTETNEKLFF | TGTGCCAGCAGCGTCGAACGACAGGGGGAGGTTACCGAAACTAATGAAAAACTGTTTTTT | once | TRBV2 | TRBD1 | TRBJ1-4
CASSVPAGQGMNTEAFF | TGTGCCAGCAGCGTTCCGGCGGGACAGGGGATGAACACTGAAGCTTTCTTT | once | TRBV25-1 | TRBD1 | TRBJ1-1
CASSLGLLYEQYF | TGTGCCAGCAGCCTGGGACTGTTATACGAGCAGTACTTC | NA | TRBV7-2 | NA | TRBJ2-7
CAWSVRLGTAVRDTEAFF | TGTGCCTGGAGTGTAAGGCTGGGGACAGCCGTAAGGGACACTGAAGCTTTCTTT | NA | TRBV30 | TRBD1 | TRBJ1-1
CASSPRGATEAFF | TGTGCCAGCAGCCCCCGCGGGGCCACTGAAGCTTTCTTT | once | TRBV5-8 | NA | TRBJ1-1
CASSARDLNYEQYF | TGTGCCAGCAGCGCGCGGGACCTCAACTACGAGCAGTACTTC | NA | TRBV9 | NA | TRBJ2-7
CASSVEYGNTQYF | TGTGCCAGCAGCGTAGAATATGGGAATACGCAGTATTTT | once | TRBV9 | NA | TRBJ2-3
CASSDGVGTQYF | TGTGCCAGCAGCGACGGGGTAGGGACCCAGTACTTC | NA | TRBV7-9 | NA | TRBJ2-5
CASSLKIPEAFF | TGTGCCAGCAGTTTGAAGATCCCTGAAGCTTTCTTT | NA | TRBV28 | NA | TRBJ1-1
CSVVGGSTEAFF | TGCAGCGTTGTAGGGGGGAGTACTGAAGCTTTCTTT | NA | TRBV29-1 | NA | TRBJ1-1
CASSQDPGGGAGPSTDTQYF | TGTGCCAGCAGCCAAGATCCGGGCGGAGGAGCGGGACCTAGCACAGATACGCAGTATTTT | NA | TRBV14 | TRBD2 | TRBJ2-3
CASSPGTGYFADTQYF | TGTGCCAGCAGCCCCGGGACAGGGTATTTTGCTGATACGCAGTATTTT | NA | TRBV7-3 | TRBD1 | TRBJ2-3
CASSLETYSSYEQYF | TGCGCCAGCAGCTTGGAGACTTACTCCTCCTACGAGCAGTACTTC | NA | TRBV5-1 | NA | TRBJ2-7
CASSPSGRFSEQFF | TGTGCCAGCAGTCCTAGCGGGAGGTTCAGTGAGCAGTTCTTC | NA | TRBV27 | TRBD2 | TRBJ2-1
CASSFWGEQETQYF | TGTGCCAGCAGCTTCTGGGGGGAGCAAGAGACCCAGTACTTC | NA | TRBV5-4 | NA | TRBJ2-5
CASSLVYGRGLAPNEQFF | TGTGCCAGCAGCTTAGTATACGGACGGGGACTAGCCCCCAATGAGCAGTTCTTC | NA | TRBV7-9 | TRBD2 | TRBJ2-1
CASSGTNYGYTF | TGTGCCAGCAGCGGAACTAACTATGGCTACACCTTC | NA | TRBV9 | NA | TRBJ1-2
CASSRDRDRASYEQYF | TGTGCCAGCAGCCGAGACCGGGACAGGGCCTCCTACGAGCAGTACTTC | NA | TRBV7-8 | TRBD1 | TRBJ2-7
CASSTPLAGENQGEQYF | TGTGCCAGCAGCACCCCCCTAGCGGGAGAGAACCAGGGGGAGCAGTACTTC | NA | TRBV9 | TRBD2 | TRBJ2-7
CATRESKNIQYF | TGTGCCACCCGGGAAAGCAAAAACATTCAGTACTTC | NA | TRBV15 | NA | TRBJ2-4
CASSVSDAFF | TGTGCCAGCAGTGTAAGTGATGCTTTCTTT | NA | TRBV6-5 | NA | TRBJ1-1
CSVLWPGQGAGEQYF | TGCAGCGTTCTGTGGCCTGGACAGGGGGCGGGAGAGCAGTACTTC | NA | TRBV29-1 | TRBD1 | TRBJ2-7
CASSYGTGFGELFF | TGTGCCAGCAGTTACGGGACAGGGTTCGGGGAGCTGTTTTTT | NA | TRBV6-5 | TRBD1 | TRBJ2-2
CASSRSKRDPYVDEQFF | TGTGCCAGCAGTCGCTCGAAGCGGGACCCCTACGTGGATGAGCAGTTCTTC | NA | TRBV28 | TRBD2 | TRBJ2-1
CASSAGGGYEQYF | TGTGCCAGCAGCGCGGGAGGGGGCTACGAGCAGTACTTC | NA | TRBV11-2 | TRBD2 | TRBJ2-7
CASSWDTYEQYF | TGTGCCAGCAGCTGGGACACCTACGAGCAGTACTTC | NA | TRBV7-9 | NA | TRBJ2-7
CASTRFSSYEQYF | TGTGCCAGCACGCGTTTTAGCTCCTACGAGCAGTACTTC | NA | TRBV2 | NA | TRBJ2-7
CASASRGRNEQFF | TGTGCCAGCGCCTCCAGGGGGCGCAATGAGCAGTTCTTC | NA | TRBV2 | TRBD1 | TRBJ2-1
CASSGRDLIFDEQYF | TGTGCCAGCAGTGGCCGGGACCTTATTTTTGATGAGCAGTACTTC | NA | TRBV6-1 | NA | TRBJ2-7
CASSYGENTEAFF | TGTGCCAGCAGTTACGGGGAGAACACTGAAGCTTTCTTT | NA | TRBV6-6 | NA | TRBJ1-1
CASSVGRENTEAFF | TGTGCCAGTAGTGTCGGACGGGAGAACACTGAAGCTTTCTTT | NA | TRBV19 | NA | TRBJ1-1
CSVTGLGAYNEQFF | TGCAGCGTGACGGGACTAGGAGCTTACAATGAGCAGTTCTTC | NA | TRBV29-1 | TRBD2 | TRBJ2-1
CASSQSMGREEETQYF | TGTGCCAGCAGCCAGAGTATGGGTCGGGAGGAAGAGACCCAGTACTTC | NA | TRBV7-9 | TRBD2 | TRBJ2-5
CATSSRGSNEKLFF | TGTGCCACCAGCAGTCGGGGCAGTAATGAAAAACTGTTTTTT | NA | TRBV15 | NA | TRBJ1-4
CASSVGDASGAPGQFF | TGTGCCAGCAGCGTAGGAGACGCTAGCGGGGCCCCAGGGCAGTTCTTC | once | TRBV9 | TRBD2 | TRBJ2-1
CASSTRALHF | TGCGCCAGCAGTACACGTGCCCTCCACTTT | NA | TRBV10-1 | NA | TRBJ1-6
CASYPGTGMGEQYF | TGTGCCAGTTATCCGGGGACAGGGATGGGCGAGCAGTACTTC | NA | TRBV27 | TRBD1 | TRBJ2-7
CASTSRLSGSETQYF | TGTGCCAGCACCAGCAGACTATCGGGGTCCGAGACCCAGTACTTC | NA | TRBV6-5 | NA | TRBJ2-5
CASSLTAGPSWANVLTF | TGCGCCAGCAGCTTGACCGCGGGACCAAGCTGGGCCAACGTCCTGACTTTC | NA | TRBV5-1 | NA | TRBJ2-6
CASSPTGGRTEAFF | TGTGCCAGCAGCCCAACAGGGGGCAGGACTGAAGCTTTCTTT | NA | TRBV7-6 | TRBD1 | TRBJ1-1